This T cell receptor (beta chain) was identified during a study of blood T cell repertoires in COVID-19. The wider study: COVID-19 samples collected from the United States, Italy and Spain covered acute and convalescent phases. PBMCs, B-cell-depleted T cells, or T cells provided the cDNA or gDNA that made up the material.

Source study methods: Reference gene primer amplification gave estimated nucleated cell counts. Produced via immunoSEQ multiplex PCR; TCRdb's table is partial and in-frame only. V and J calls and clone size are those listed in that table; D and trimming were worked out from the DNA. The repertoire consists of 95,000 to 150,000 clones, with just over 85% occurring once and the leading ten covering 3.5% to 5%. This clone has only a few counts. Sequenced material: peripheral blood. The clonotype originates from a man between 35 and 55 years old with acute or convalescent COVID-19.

The CDR3: CSVGTQNQPQHF. The CDR3 nucleotides are TGCAGCGTGGGGACTCAGAATCAGCCCCAGCATTTT. The chain has TRBV29-1 and TRBJ1-5; D may be TRBD1 (5 bases). V lost 6 bases to trimming and J lost 4 bases, with 10 bases between them. The CDR3 totals 12 residues. Per germline, CDR1 SQVTM and CDR2 ANQGSEA.